These 29 T cell receptor beta chains originate from one sample sequenced in a study of spatial heterogeneity in lung cancer. No cognate antigen is known for these TCRs. Study-level results: Counts of expanded intratumoral alpha and beta TCRs tracked tumor mutation counts.

Time point denoted: sample taken at primary tumor resection. TCRdb reprocessed the 5' RACE reads with MiXCR, giving one entry per CDR3 protein. The sample includes about 6,900 distinct CDR3 sequences, about 11% of them seen just once. The specimen was lung tumor tissue, collected at surgery. These receptors were collected from a male donor with early-stage non-small cell lung cancer.

This clonotype was counted a few times. V is TRBV9 and J is TRBJ2-1; D remains ambiguous. Germline V gene sequence: CDR1 SGDLS, CDR2 YYNGEE. The CDR3 loop spans 12 amino acids. Trimming took 6 bases from V and 7 from J, leaving 11 bases between them. This chain's CDR3 is CASTGPANEQFF. In nucleotides, the CDR3 is TGTGCCAGCACAGGACCCGCAAATGAGCAGTTCTTC.

This clonotype came up a few times. The V call is TRBV20-1, the J call TRBJ1-5; D is unclear. The ends were cut back, 6 bases at V and 3 bases at J, with 12 bases in the middle. Germline V lookup: CDR1 DFQATT, CDR2 SNEGSKA (reference sequence). The CDR3 runs 13 residues. Here the CDR3 DNA reads TGCAGTGCCACGCTGGGGAACAATCAGCCCCAGCATTTT. Its protein product is CSATLGNNQPQHF.

This clonotype is deemed medium-sized. The gene calls are TRBV29-1 and TRBJ1-2; the D is unclear. This CDR3 spans 14 amino acids. Germline V gene sequence: CDR1 SQVTM, CDR2 ANQGSEA. V lost 0 bases and J lost 2, with 10 bases in between. The CDR3 loop is CSVEDPEANYGYTF. The CDR3 DNA is TGCAGCGTTGAAGATCCGGAGGCCAACTATGGCTACACCTTC.

This clonotype was seen at least ten times. The chain is built from TRBV10-2 and TRBJ2-1; 10 bases are a match to TRBD2. The CDR3 length is 16 residues. CDR1 and CDR2 (germline): WSHSY, SAAADI. The V segment lost 8 bases and the J segment 3 bases; nucleotides outside the gene matches: 10. The DNA of the CDR3 is TGCGCCAGCCCCCCAAATACTAGCGGGGTCTACAATGAGCAGTTCTTC. Amino acids: CASPPNTSGVYNEQFF.

This chain joins TRBV28 and TRBJ2-5; TRBD2 matches at 9 bases. From germline, CDR1 is MDHEN and CDR2 SYDVKM. The CDR3 is 14 amino acids. The junction had 9 bases not matched to a gene; V was cut back by 8 bases and J by 5 bases. The CDR3 sequence: CASRSSGSGETQYF. For the CDR3, the DNA is TGTGCCAGCCGAAGTAGCGGGAGCGGCGAGACCCAGTACTTC.

Comment on this clonotype: With a much larger clone just one base away, this may be a read error. The chain links TRBV7-2 to TRBJ2-1; D could derive from TRBD1 or TRBD2 (5 bases each). Trimming shortened V by 4 bases and J by 7 bases, and 20 bases separated the two germline ends. Germline assignment: CDR1 SGHTA and CDR2 FQGNSA. The CDR3 contains 16 residues. In DNA form, the CDR3 reads TGTGCCAGCAGCTCCCCTACGGGGCGCTCGGGGAATGAGCAGTTCTTC. Amino acids: CASSSPTGRSGNEQFF. Full variable domain (rest looked up from reference TRBV7-2 and TRBJ2-1): GAGVSQSPSNKVTEKGKDVELRCDPISGHTALYWYRQSLGQGLEFLIYFQGNSAPDKSGLPSDRFSAERTGGSVSTLTIQRTQQEDSAVYLCASSSPTGRSGNEQFFGPGTRLTVL.

Within the sample, this clonotype is medium-sized. The J gene is TRBJ2-3, the V gene TRBV5-8; 7 bases map to TRBD2. This CDR3 region has 15 residues. Unmatched junction bases numbered 9, after V lost 4 bases and J lost 4 bases. Germline lookup yields CDR1 SGHTS and CDR2 YDEGEE. CDR3 sequence (DNA): TGTGCCAGCAGCCAGGCCGGGGGAGGGGCAGATACGCAGTATTTT. Translated: CASSQAGGGADTQYF.

The chain joins TRBV7-9 to TRBJ2-7; maybe TRBD1 (6 bases). CDR3 size: 12 residues. V was trimmed by 6 bases and J by 6 bases, leaving 12 bases between them. Germline-derived CDR1 and CDR2 are SEHNR and FQNEAQ (reference sequence). The CDR3 DNA follows: TGTGCCAGCAGAGAGGACAGCCGCGAGCAGTACTTC. This sequence encodes CASREDSREQYF. Combining the CDR3 with reference TRBV7-9 and TRBJ2-7 gives the whole variable domain DTGVSQNPRHKITKRGQNVTFRCDPISEHNRLYWYRQTLGQGPEFLTYFQNEAQLEKSRLLSDRFSAERPKGSFSTLEIQRTEQGDSAMYLCASREDSREQYFGPGTRLTVT.

This chain connects TRBV29-1 to TRBJ2-1; no reliable D call. Per the germline V gene, CDR1 is SQVTM and CDR2 is ANQGSEA. Trimming took off 6 bases at V and 0 bases at J, with 6 bases between the two ends. This CDR3 region has 12 residues. Here the CDR3 DNA reads TGCAGCGTCCAGAGCTCCTACAATGAGCAGTTCTTC. Translated: CSVQSSYNEQFF.

This clonotype was picked up many times. The V call is TRBV6-5, the J call TRBJ2-3; D is unclear. The CDR3 totals 13 residues. Germline CDR1 MNHEY, CDR2 SVGAGI. Trimming took 0 bases from V and 6 from J, leaving 7 bases between them. The CDR3: CASSYSQADTQYF. The CDR3 nucleotides are TGTGCCAGCAGTTACTCTCAGGCCGATACGCAGTATTTT.

This clonotype has a count of ten or more. This chain uses TRBV7-2 with TRBJ2-5, with TRBD2 matching 8 bases. The trim removed 3 bases at V and 5 bases at J, leaving 5 bases unmatched. The CDR3 has 14 residues. Germline V CDR1 and CDR2: SGHTA, FQGNSA. CDR3 sequence reads: CASSFPSGSETQYF. The CDR3 nucleotides are TGTGCCAGCAGCTTCCCGAGCGGGAGTGAGACCCAGTACTTC.

This clonotype has ten or more counts. J is TRBJ2-7 and V is TRBV25-1; 11 bases are a match to TRBD2. The CDR3 is 14 amino acids. Germline-derived CDR1 and CDR2 are MGHDK and SYGVNS. Trimming removed 4 bases from V and 3 bases from J; junction bases left unmatched: 2. Here the CDR3 DNA reads TGTGCCAGCAGTGTAGCGGGAGGGCTCTACGAGCAGTACTTC. As protein: CASSVAGGLYEQYF.

The table lists this clonotype with many counts. CDR3 residues: CASKQQSSPLHF. The CDR3 DNA reads TGTGCCAGCAAACAACAAAGCTCACCCCTCCACTTT. The genes are TRBV27 and TRBJ1-6; unclear D gene. Trimming removed 7 bases from V and 10 bases from J, with 11 bases in between. Germline V gives CDR1 MNHEY, CDR2 SMNVEV (reference sequence). This CDR3 is built from 12 residues.

The sample holds many counts of this clonotype. The V call is TRBV10-2, the J call TRBJ2-7, with 7 nucleotides matching TRBD1. The junction had 7 bases not matched to a gene; V was cut back by 5 bases and J by 0 bases. Germline loops: CDR1 WSHSY, CDR2 SAAADI. The CDR3 extends over 15 amino acids. Written as DNA, the CDR3 is TGCGCCAGCAGTAATACCGGGACAGCCTCCTACGAGCAGTACTTC. Translation: CASSNTGTASYEQYF.

By sample share, this clonotype is medium-sized (0.01 to 0.1%). The chain employs TRBV7-3 and TRBJ2-1, with 10 bases identical to TRBD2. Germline-derived CDR1 and CDR2 are SGHTA and FQGTGA. Trimming cost V 5 bases and J 7 bases; bases outside gene matches: 26. The CDR3 totals 21 residues. CDR3 bases: TGTGCCAGCAGCCAGGGGAGCGGGGGAAGGCCACTAGCGGGACTGTGGAATGAGCAGTTCTTC. This translates into CASSQGSGGRPLAGLWNEQFF.

This clonotype was detected ten times or more. V gene TRBV29-1 combines with J gene TRBJ1-2; TRBD1 might be the D (5 bases). This CDR3 region has 12 residues. The germline CDR1 and CDR2 sequences are SQVTM and ANQGSEA. Deletions cut 4 bases from V and 6 bases from J, with 12 bases between. The CDR3 sequence: CSVVGVADGYTF. The DNA for the CDR3 is TGCAGCGTTGTAGGGGTAGCGGATGGCTACACCTTC.

The chain recombines TRBV19 with TRBJ2-1; unclear D gene. CDR3 length equals 17 residues. Trimming removed 2 bases at V and 8 bases at J, with 22 bases between. The germline gives CDR1 LNHDA, CDR2 SQIVND (reference sequence). CDR3 sequence reads: CASSISPRSGLGDEQFF. The CDR3 region has the DNA TGTGCCAGTAGTATATCTCCGAGAAGTGGCCTTGGCGATGAGCAGTTCTTC. Variable domain in full (rest from reference TRBV19 and TRBJ2-1): DGGITQSPKYLFRKEGQNVTLSCEQNLNHDAMYWYRQDPGQGLRLIYYSQIVNDFQKGDIAEGYSVSREKKESFPLTVTSAQKNPTAFYLCASSISPRSGLGDEQFFGPGTRLTVL.

At least ten counts were recorded for this clonotype. The CDR3 here is CSVVNPSTDTQYF. In DNA, the CDR3 is TGCAGTGTAGTGAATCCTAGCACAGATACGCAGTATTTT. V and J are TRBV20-1 and TRBJ2-3; D remains ambiguous. The V gene's germline CDR1 is DFQATT and CDR2 SNEGSKA (reference sequence). The CDR3 is 13 amino acids. Trimming took 7 bases from V and 0 from J, leaving 11 bases between them.

This chain links TRBV3-1 with TRBJ2-1; 7 positions match TRBD1. The ends lost 4 bases at V and 0 bases at J; junction bases unmatched: 9. The CDR3 is made up of 17 amino acids. Germline assignment: CDR1 LGHDT and CDR2 YNNKEL (reference sequence). The CDR3 loop is CASSPDSTGSSYNEQFF. The DNA of the CDR3 is TGTGCCAGCAGCCCTGACTCGACAGGGAGCTCCTACAATGAGCAGTTCTTC.

This clonotype appeared many times. V gene TRBV11-2 combines with J gene TRBJ2-5, with 7 positions matching TRBD2. The germline gives CDR1 SGHAT, CDR2 FQNNGV. The CDR3 is 15 amino acids. V lost 0 bases to trimming and J lost 4 bases; unmatched junction nucleotides: 5. The CDR3 nucleotides read TGTGCCAGCAGCTTAGATCGCAGGGAGGGAGAGACCCAGTACTTC. The encoded protein is CASSLDRREGETQYF.

By frequency in the sample, this clonotype is medium-sized. The V call is TRBV15, the J call TRBJ2-3; D is undetermined. Germline V gene sequence: CDR1 LNHNV, CDR2 YYDKDF (reference sequence). The CDR3 has 13 amino acids. Between the trimmed V and J ends, which lost 1 base and 5 bases, there was a span of 7 bases. The CDR3, as DNA: TGTGCCACCAGCAGAGCCTCAGTAGATACGCAGTATTTT. Translation: CATSRASVDTQYF.

This clonotype was observed at least ten times. The chain couples TRBV7-2 to TRBJ1-5; D is ambiguous. The germline V gene has CDR1 SGHTA and CDR2 FQGNSA. This CDR3 is 15 amino acids long. V was pared by 1 base and J by 5 bases, with 12 bases between. CDR3 residues: CASSLDFDRHQPQHF. Written as DNA, the CDR3 is TGTGCCAGCAGCTTAGACTTTGATCGCCATCAGCCCCAGCATTTT.

This clonotype showed up many times. The V gene is TRBV7-2, the J gene TRBJ2-1, with 9 nucleotides matching TRBD2. Per the germline V gene, CDR1 is SGHTA and CDR2 is FQGNSA. This CDR3 comprises 16 residues. V dropped 5 bases and J dropped 5; count of bases not matched to a gene: 10. The CDR3 reads CASSPTASGDDNEQFF. The CDR3 DNA follows: TGTGCCAGCAGCCCGACGGCTAGCGGGGATGACAATGAGCAGTTCTTC.

This clonotype was counted at least ten times. The V and J genes are TRBV5-1 and TRBJ2-3; a possible D gene is TRBD2 (5 bases). This CDR3 has 15 amino acids. In germline, CDR1 is SGHRS, CDR2 YFSETQ. V was clipped by 0 bases and J by 0 bases, with 8 bases between them. CDR3 sequence: CASSLGEWSTDTQYF. The CDR3 DNA follows: TGCGCCAGCAGCTTGGGGGAGTGGAGCACAGATACGCAGTATTTT.

This clonotype was seen a handful of times. This sequence joins TRBV6-5 and TRBJ1-3; D unresolved. V lost 7 bases, J lost 0 bases, and 7 bases lay in between. The CDR3 is 13 amino acids. CDR1 is MNHEY and CDR2 is SVGAGI in the germline V gene. CDR3: CASTGHSGNTIYF. In nucleotides, the CDR3 is TGTGCCAGCACTGGCCACTCTGGAAACACCATATATTTT.

The table lists this clonotype with many counts. The rearrangement links TRBV6-6 to TRBJ2-4, with 9 bases matching TRBD1. The CDR3 length is 14 residues. V gave up 2 bases and J gave up 5 bases; unmatched junction bases: 1. From germline, CDR1 is MNHNY and CDR2 SVGAGI (reference sequence). CDR3 loop: CASSYRQGENIQYF. DNA of the CDR3: TGTGCCAGCAGTTACAGACAGGGGGAAAACATTCAGTACTTC.

This clonotype has a count of ten or more. V is TRBV29-1 and J is TRBJ1-1; D is undetermined. The CDR3 contains 12 residues. Germline CDR1 reads SQVTM; CDR2 reads ANQGSEA. V shed 6 bases and J shed 5 bases, with 13 bases lying between them. The CDR3 loop reads CSVRRDWTEAFF. The CDR3, as DNA: TGCAGCGTCCGGAGGGATTGGACTGAAGCTTTCTTT.

This clonotype appeared a few times. The chain recombines TRBV12-3 or TRBV12-4 with TRBJ2-1; a possible D gene is TRBD2 (6 bases). CDR3 length equals 14 residues. V lost 6 bases and J lost 6, with 15 bases in between. The DNA of the CDR3 is TGTGCCAGCAGCTGGGATTCGCGGGGCAATGAGCAGTTCTTC. Protein product: CASSWDSRGNEQFF.

This clonotype was recorded many times. This chain links TRBV5-4 with TRBJ2-3; 9 bases align to TRBD1. Trimming at V came to 10 bases and at J to 4 bases, leaving 7 bases not matched to a gene. CDR1 is SGHNT and CDR2 is YYREEE in the germline V gene (reference sequence). This CDR3 has 13 amino acids. The DNA for the CDR3 is TGTGCCCTGGGGGGACAGGGCTCAGATACGCAGTATTTT. Its translation is CALGGQGSDTQYF. The full variable domain, rest sourced from reference TRBV5-4 and TRBJ2-3, is ETGVTQSPTHLIKTRGQQVTLRCSSQSGHNTVSWYQQALGQGPQFIFQYYREEENGRGNFPPRFSGLQFPNYSSELNVNALELDDSALYLCALGGQGSDTQYFGPGTRLTVL.